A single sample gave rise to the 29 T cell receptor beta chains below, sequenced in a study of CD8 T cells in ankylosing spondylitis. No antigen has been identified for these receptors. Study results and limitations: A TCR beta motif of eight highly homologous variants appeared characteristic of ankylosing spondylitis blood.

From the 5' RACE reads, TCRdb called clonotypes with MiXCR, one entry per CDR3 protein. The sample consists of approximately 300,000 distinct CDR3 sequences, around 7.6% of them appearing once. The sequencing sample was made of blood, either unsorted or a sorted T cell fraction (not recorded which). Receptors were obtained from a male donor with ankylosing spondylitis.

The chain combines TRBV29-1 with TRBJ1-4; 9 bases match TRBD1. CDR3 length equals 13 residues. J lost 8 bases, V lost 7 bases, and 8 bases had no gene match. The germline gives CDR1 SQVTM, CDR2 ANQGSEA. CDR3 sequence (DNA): TGCAGCGCTTCCGGGACAGGGTACGAAAAACTGTTTTTT. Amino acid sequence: CSASGTGYEKLFF.

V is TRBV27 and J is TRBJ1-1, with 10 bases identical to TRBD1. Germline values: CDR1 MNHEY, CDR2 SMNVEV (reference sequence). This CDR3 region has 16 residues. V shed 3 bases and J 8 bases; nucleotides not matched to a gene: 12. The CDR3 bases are TGTGCCAGCAGTTTGTCCTCCATCCGGGACAGGGGCGAAGCTTTCTTT. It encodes CASSLSSIRDRGEAFF.

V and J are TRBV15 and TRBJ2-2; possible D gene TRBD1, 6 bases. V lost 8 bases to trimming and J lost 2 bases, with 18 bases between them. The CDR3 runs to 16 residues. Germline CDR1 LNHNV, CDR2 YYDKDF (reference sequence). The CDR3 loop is CATLKGAGDNTGELFF. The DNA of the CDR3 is TGTGCCACCCTCAAAGGGGCAGGGGATAACACCGGGGAGCTGTTTTTT.

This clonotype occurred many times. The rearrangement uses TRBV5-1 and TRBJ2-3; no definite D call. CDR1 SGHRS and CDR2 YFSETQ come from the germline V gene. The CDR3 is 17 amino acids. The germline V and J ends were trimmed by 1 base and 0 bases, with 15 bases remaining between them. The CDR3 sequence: CASSLMLQTPSTDTQYF. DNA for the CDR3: TGCGCCAGCAGCTTGATGTTGCAGACGCCTAGCACAGATACGCAGTATTTT.

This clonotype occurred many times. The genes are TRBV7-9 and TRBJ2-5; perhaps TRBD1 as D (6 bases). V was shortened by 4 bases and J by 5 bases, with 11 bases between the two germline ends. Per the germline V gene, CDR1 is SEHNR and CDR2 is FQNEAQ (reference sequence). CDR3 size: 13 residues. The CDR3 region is CASSSTGMETQYF. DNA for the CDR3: TGTGCCAGCAGCTCAACAGGGATGGAGACCCAGTACTTC. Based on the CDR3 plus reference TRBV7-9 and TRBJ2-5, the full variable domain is DTGVSQNPRHKITKRGQNVTFRCDPISEHNRLYWYRQTLGQGPEFLTYFQNEAQLEKSRLLSDRFSAERPKGSFSTLEIQRTEQGDSAMYLCASSSTGMETQYFGPGTRLLVL.

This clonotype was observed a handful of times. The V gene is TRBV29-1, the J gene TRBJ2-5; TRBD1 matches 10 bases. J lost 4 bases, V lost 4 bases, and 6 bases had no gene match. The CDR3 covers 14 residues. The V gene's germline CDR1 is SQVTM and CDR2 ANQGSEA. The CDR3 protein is CSVGRQGAGETQYF. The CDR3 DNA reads TGCAGCGTTGGACGACAGGGGGCGGGAGAGACCCAGTACTTC. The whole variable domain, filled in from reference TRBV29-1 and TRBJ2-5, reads SAVISQKPSRDICQRGTSLTIQCQVDSQVTMMFWYRQQPGQSLTLIATANQGSEATYESGFVIDKFPISRPNLTFSTLTVSNMSPEDSSIYLCSVGRQGAGETQYFGPGTRLLVL.

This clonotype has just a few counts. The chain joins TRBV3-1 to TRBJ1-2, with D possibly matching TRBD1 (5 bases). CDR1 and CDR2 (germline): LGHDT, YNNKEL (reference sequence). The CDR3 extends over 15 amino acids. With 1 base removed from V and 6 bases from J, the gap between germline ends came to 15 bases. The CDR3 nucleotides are TGTGCCAGCAGCCAAGCCGGGACTACAAGTAATGGCTACACCTTC. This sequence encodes CASSQAGTTSNGYTF. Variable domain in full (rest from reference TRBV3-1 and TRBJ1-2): DTAVSQTPKYLVTQMGNDKSIKCEQNLGHDTMYWYKQDSKKFLKIMFSYNNKELIINETVPNRFSPKSPDKAHLNLHINSLELGDSAVYFCASSQAGTTSNGYTFGSGTRLTVV.

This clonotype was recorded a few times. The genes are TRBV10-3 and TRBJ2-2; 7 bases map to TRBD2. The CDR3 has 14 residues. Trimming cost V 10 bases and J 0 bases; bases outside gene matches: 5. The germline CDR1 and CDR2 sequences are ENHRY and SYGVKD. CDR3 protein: CATSGTSNTGELFF. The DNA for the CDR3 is TGTGCCACCAGCGGGACTTCGAACACCGGGGAGCTGTTTTTT.

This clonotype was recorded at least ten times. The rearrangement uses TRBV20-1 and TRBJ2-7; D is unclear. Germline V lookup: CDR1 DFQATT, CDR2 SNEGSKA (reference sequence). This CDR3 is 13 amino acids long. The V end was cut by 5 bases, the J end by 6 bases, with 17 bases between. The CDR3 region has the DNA TGCAGTGCTCATCTAGGGTATTTGGGCGAGCAGTACTTC. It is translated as CSAHLGYLGEQYF.

The CDR3 DNA sequence: TGTGCCAGCAGCCCCCGGGACAGGATTAACACTGAAGCTTTCTTT. Translation gives CASSPRDRINTEAFF. This chain joins TRBV9 and TRBJ1-1, with 8 bases matching TRBD1. The trim removed 4 bases at V and 2 bases at J, leaving 7 bases unmatched. Looked up from germline, CDR1 is SGDLS and CDR2 is YYNGEE. This CDR3 is 15 amino acids long. The whole variable domain, remainder taken from reference TRBV9 and TRBJ1-1, is DSGVTQTPKHLITATGQRVTLRCSPRSGDLSVYWYQQSLDQGLQFLIQYYNGEERAKGNILERFSAQQFPDLHSELNLSSLELGDSALYFCASSPRDRINTEAFFGQGTRLTVV.

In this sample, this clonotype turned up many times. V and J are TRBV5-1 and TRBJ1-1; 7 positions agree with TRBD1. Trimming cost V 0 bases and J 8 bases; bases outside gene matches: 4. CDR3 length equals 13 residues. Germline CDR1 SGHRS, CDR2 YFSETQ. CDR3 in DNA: TGCGCCAGCAGCTTGGTAGGGACAGCCGAAGCTTTCTTT. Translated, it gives CASSLVGTAEAFF. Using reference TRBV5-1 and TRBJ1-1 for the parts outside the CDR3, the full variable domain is KAGVTQTPRYLIKTRGQQVTLSCSPISGHRSVSWYQQTPGQGLQFLFEYFSETQRNKGNFPGRFSGRQFSNSRSEMNVSTLELGDSALYLCASSLVGTAEAFFGQGTRLTVV.

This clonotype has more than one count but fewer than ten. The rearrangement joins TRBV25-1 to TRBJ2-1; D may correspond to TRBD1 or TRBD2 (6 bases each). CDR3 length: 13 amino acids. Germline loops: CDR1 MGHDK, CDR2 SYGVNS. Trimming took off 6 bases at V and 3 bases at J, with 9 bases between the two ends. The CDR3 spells CASSGGGYNEQFF. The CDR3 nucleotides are TGTGCCAGCAGCGGAGGGGGCTACAATGAGCAGTTCTTC.

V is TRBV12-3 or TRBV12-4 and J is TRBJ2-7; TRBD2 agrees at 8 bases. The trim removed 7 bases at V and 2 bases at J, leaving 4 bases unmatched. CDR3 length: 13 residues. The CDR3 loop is CASTPGLAYEQYF. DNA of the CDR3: TGTGCCAGCACCCCGGGACTAGCCTACGAGCAGTACTTC.

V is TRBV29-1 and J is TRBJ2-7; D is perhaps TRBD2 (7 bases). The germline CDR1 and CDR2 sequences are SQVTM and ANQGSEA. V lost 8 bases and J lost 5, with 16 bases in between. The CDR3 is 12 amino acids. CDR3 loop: CSTNGGQDEQYF. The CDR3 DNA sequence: TGCAGCACCAACGGGGGGCAGGACGAGCAGTACTTC.

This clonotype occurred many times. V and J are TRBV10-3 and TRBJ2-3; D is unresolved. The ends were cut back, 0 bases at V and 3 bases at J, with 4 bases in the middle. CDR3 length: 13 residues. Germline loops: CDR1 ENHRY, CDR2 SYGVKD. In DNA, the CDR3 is TGTGCCATCAGTGAGTCCAGAACAGATACGCAGTATTTT. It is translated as CAISESRTDTQYF.

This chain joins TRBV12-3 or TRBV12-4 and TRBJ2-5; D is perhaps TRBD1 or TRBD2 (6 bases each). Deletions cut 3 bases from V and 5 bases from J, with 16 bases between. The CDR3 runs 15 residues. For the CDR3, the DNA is TGTGCCAGCAGTTTTGGAGGGGGAGGCCGGGAGACCCAGTACTTC. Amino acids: CASSFGGGGRETQYF.

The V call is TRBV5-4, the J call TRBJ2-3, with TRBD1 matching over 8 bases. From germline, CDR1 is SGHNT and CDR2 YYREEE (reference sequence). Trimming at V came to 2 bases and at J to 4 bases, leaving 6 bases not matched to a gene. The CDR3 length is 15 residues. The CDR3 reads CASSFGAGGADTQYF. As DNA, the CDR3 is TGTGCCAGCAGCTTTGGTGCAGGGGGCGCAGATACGCAGTATTTT.

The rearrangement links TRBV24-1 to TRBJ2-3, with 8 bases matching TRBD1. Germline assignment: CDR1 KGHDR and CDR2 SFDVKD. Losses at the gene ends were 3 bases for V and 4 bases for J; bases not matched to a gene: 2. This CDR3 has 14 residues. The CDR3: CATSDDRGPDTQYF. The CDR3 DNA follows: TGTGCCACCAGTGATGACAGGGGCCCAGATACGCAGTATTTT.

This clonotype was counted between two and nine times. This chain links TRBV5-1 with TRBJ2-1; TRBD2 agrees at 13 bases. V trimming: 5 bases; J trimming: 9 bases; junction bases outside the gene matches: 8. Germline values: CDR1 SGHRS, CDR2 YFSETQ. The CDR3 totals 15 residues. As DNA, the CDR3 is TGCGCCAGCAGGAAAGGACTAGCGGGAGAGGTTGAGCAGTTCTTC. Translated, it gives CASRKGLAGEVEQFF.

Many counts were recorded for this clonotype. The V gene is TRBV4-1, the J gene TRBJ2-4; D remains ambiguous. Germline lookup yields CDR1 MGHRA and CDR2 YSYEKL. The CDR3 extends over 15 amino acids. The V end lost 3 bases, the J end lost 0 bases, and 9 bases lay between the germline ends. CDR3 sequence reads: CASSHGLVAKNIQYF. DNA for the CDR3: TGCGCCAGCAGCCACGGTCTGGTAGCCAAAAACATTCAGTACTTC.

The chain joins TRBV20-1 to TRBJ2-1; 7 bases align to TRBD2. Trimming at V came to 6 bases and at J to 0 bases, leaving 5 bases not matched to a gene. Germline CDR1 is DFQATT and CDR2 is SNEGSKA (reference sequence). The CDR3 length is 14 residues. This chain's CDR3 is CSAFPGGSYNEQFF. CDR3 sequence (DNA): TGCAGTGCCTTCCCGGGGGGCTCCTACAATGAGCAGTTCTTC.

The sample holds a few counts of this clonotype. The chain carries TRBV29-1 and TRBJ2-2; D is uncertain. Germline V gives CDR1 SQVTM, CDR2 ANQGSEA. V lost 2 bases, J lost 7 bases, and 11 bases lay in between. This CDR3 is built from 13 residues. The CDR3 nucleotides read TGCAGCGTTGAACGCTACCCGGACGGGGAGCTGTTTTTT. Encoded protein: CSVERYPDGELFF.

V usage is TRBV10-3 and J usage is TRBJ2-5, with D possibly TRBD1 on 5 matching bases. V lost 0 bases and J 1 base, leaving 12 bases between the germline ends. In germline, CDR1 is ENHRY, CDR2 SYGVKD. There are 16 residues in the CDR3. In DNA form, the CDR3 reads TGTGCCATCAGTGAGTCGCGGAACAGGTTCCAAGAGACCCAGTACTTC. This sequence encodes CAISESRNRFQETQYF.

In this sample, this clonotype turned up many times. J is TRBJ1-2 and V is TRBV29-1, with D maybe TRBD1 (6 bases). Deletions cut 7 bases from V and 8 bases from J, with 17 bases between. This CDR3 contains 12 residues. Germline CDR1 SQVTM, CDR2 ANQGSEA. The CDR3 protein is CSAISGVGGYTF. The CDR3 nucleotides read TGCAGCGCCATCTCAGGGGTCGGGGGCTACACCTTC.

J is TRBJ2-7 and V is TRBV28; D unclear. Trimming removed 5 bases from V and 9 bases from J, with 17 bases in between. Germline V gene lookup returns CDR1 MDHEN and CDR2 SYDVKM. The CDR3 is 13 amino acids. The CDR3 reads CASSGEGKFGQYF. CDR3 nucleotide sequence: TGTGCCAGCAGTGGCGAAGGGAAGTTTGGGCAGTACTTC.

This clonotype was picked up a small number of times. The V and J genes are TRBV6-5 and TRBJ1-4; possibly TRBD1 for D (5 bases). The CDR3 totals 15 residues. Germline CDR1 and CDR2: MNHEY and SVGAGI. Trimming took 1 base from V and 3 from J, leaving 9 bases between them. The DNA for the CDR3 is TGTGCCAGCAGTTACTTCGGGGCGGCTAATGAAAAACTGTTTTTT. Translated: CASSYFGAANEKLFF.

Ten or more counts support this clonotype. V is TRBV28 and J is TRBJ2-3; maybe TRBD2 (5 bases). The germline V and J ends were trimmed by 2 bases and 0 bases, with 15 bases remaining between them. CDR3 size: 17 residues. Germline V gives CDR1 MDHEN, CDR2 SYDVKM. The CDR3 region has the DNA TGTGCCAGCAGTTTACCACCGACTATAACTAGCACAGATACGCAGTATTTT. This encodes CASSLPPTITSTDTQYF.

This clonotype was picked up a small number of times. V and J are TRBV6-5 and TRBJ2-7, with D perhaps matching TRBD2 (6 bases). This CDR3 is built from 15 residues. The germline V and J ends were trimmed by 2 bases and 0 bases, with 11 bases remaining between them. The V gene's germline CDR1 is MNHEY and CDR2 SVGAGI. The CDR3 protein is CASSYRLRDSYEQYF. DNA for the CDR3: TGTGCCAGCAGTTACCGTCTGCGGGACTCCTACGAGCAGTACTTC.

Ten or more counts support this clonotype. In DNA, the CDR3 is TGTGCCAGCAGTCCCCAGGGGGACAATGAGCAGTTCTTC. Translating it yields CASSPQGDNEQFF. The chain employs TRBV6-2 or TRBV6-3 and TRBJ2-1; 7 bases agree with TRBD1. The J segment lost 5 bases and the V segment lost 5 bases, leaving 3 bases of the junction unmatched. In germline, CDR1 is MNHEY, CDR2 SVGEGT. This CDR3 has 13 residues.